This TCR beta chain comes out of a study of blood T cell repertoires in COVID-19. V shed 4 bases and J 4 bases; nucleotides not matched to a gene: 8. CDR3 length: 16 residues. Per germline, CDR1 SGDLS and CDR2 YYNGEE. Sequencing was performed with immunoSEQ multiplex PCR; in TCRdb, only in-frame clones are kept and a portion is missing. The sample lists fewer than 450,000 clones; around 87% were seen once. The V call is TRBV9, the J call TRBJ2-2; 9 bases map to TRBD1. This sequence was found in a woman in her forties or fifties with COVID-19, enrolled during active disease. Sequences were obtained from peripheral blood. CDR3 bases: TGTGCCAGCAGCCCTTACAGGGGGCCGGGCACCGGGGAGCTGTTTTTT. This translates into CASSPYRGPGTGELFF.